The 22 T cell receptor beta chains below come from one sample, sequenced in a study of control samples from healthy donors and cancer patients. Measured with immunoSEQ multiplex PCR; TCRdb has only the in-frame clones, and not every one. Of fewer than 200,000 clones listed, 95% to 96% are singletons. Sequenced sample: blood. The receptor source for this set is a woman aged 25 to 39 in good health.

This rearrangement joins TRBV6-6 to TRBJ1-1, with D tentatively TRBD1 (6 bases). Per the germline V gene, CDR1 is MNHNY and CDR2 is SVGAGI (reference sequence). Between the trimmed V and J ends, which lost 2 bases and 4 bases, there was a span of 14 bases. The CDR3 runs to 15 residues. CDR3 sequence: CASSYRMEGGTEAFF. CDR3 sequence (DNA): TGTGCCAGCAGTTACAGGATGGAGGGGGGCACTGAAGCTTTCTTT.

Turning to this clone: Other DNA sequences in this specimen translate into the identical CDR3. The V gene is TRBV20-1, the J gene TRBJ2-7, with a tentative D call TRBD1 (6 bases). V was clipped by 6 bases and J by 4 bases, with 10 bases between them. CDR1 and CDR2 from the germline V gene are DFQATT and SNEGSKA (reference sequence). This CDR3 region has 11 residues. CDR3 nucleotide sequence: TGCAGTGCCCTGAGGGGGTACGAGCAGTACTTC. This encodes CSALRGYEQYF.

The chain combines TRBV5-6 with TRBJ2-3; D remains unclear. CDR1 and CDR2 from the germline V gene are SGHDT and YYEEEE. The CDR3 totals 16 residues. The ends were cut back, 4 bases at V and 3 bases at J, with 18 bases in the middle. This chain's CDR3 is CASSPGGSTPTDTQYF. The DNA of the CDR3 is TGTGCCAGCAGCCCGGGTGGTAGCACTCCAACAGATACGCAGTATTTT. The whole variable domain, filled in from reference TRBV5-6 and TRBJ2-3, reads DAGVTQSPTHLIKTRGQQVTLRCSPKSGHDTVSWYQQALGQGPQFIFQYYEEEERQRGNFPDRFSGHQFPNYSSELNVNALLLGDSALYLCASSPGGSTPTDTQYFGPGTRLTVL.

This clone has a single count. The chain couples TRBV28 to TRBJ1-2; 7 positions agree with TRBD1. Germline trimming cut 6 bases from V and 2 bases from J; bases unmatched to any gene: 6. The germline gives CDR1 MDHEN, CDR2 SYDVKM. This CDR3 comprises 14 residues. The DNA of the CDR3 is TGTGCCAGCAGGGACCCGGGACAGAACTATGGCTACACCTTC. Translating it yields CASRDPGQNYGYTF.

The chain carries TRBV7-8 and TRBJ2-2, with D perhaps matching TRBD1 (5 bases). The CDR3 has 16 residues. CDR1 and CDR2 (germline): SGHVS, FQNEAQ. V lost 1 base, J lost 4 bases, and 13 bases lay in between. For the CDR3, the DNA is TGTGCCAGCAGCTTAGGTCTGGGGCCCGGCACCGGGGAGCTGTTTTTT. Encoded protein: CASSLGLGPGTGELFF.

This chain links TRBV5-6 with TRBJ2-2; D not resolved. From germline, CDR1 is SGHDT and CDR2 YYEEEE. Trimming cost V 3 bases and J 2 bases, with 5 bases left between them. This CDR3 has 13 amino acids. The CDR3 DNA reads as TGTGCCAGCAGCTCCCTAAACACCGGGGAGCTGTTTTTT. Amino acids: CASSSLNTGELFF. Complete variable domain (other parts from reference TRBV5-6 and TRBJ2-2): DAGVTQSPTHLIKTRGQQVTLRCSPKSGHDTVSWYQQALGQGPQFIFQYYEEEERQRGNFPDRFSGHQFPNYSSELNVNALLLGDSALYLCASSSLNTGELFFGEGSRLTVL.

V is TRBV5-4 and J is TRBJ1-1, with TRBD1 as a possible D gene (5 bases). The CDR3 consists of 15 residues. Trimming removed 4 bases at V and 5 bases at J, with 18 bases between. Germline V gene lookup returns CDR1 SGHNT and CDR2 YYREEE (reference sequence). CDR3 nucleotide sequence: TGTGCCAGCAGCAGGGGACCAACATTGGGAACTGAAGCTTTCTTT. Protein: CASSRGPTLGTEAFF.

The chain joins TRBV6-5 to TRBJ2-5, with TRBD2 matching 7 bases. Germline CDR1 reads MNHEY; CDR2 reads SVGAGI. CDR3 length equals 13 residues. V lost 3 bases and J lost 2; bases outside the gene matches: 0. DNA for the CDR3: TGTGCCAGCAGTTATAGCGGGCAAGAGACCCAGTACTTC. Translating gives CASSYSGQETQYF.

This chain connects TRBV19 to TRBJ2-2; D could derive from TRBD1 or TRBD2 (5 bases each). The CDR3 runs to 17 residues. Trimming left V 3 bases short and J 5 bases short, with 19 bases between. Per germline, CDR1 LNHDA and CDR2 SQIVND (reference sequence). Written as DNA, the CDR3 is TGTGCCAGTAGTATGACAGCTCCTCGGGGTCTAACCGGGGAGCTGTTTTTT. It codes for CASSMTAPRGLTGELFF.

CDR3 in DNA: TGTGCCAGCAGTTCACAGGGGGCGAGCTCCTACAATGAGCAGTTCTTC. Its translation is CASSSQGASSYNEQFF. V and J are TRBV28 and TRBJ2-1, with 9 bases aligning to TRBD1. CDR3 length: 16 amino acids. With 4 bases clipped from V and 0 bases from J, the junction kept 4 bases outside the gene matches. Germline assignment: CDR1 MDHEN and CDR2 SYDVKM.

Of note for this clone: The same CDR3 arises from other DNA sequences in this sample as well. CDR3 sequence (DNA): TGTGCCAGCAGTTTAGGGACCGGGGAGCTGTTTTTT. Translation: CASSLGTGELFF. The chain recombines TRBV27 with TRBJ2-2; D gene unclear. This CDR3 comprises 12 residues. V was shortened by 2 bases and J by 5 bases, with 3 bases between the two germline ends. In germline, CDR1 is MNHEY, CDR2 SMNVEV (reference sequence).

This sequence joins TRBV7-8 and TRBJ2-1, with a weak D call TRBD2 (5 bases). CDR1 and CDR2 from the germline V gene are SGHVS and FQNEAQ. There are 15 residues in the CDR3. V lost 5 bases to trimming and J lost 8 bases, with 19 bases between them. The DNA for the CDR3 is TGTGCCAGCAGCCACCGGGCCCCGGGGAGCCATGAGCAGTTCTTC. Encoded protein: CASSHRAPGSHEQFF. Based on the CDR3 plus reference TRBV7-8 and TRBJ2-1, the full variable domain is GAGVSQSPRYKVAKRGQDVALRCDPISGHVSLFWYQQALGQGPEFLTYFQNEAQLDKSGLPSDRFFAERPEGSVSTLKIQRTQQEDSAVYLCASSHRAPGSHEQFFGPGTRLTVL.

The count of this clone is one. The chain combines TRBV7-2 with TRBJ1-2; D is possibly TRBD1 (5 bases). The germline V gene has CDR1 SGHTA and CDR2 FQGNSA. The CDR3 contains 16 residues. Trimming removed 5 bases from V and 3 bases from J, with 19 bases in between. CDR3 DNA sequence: TGTGCCAGCAGCCCAACTCCGGGGGGATTCTACTATGGCTACACCTTC. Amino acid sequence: CASSPTPGGFYYGYTF.

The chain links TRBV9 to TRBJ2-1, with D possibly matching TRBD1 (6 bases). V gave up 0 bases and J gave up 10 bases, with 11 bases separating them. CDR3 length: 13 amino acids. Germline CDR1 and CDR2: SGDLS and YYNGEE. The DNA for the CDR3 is TGTGCCAGCAGCGTAGGACAGGTCGGGGAGCAGTTCTTC. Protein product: CASSVGQVGEQFF.

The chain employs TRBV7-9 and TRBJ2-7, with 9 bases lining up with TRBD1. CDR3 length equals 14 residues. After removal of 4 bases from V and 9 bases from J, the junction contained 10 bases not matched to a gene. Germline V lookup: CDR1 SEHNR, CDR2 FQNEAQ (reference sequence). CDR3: CASSSPGTGQSQYF. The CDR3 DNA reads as TGTGCCAGCAGCTCCCCCGGGACAGGGCAATCGCAGTACTTC.

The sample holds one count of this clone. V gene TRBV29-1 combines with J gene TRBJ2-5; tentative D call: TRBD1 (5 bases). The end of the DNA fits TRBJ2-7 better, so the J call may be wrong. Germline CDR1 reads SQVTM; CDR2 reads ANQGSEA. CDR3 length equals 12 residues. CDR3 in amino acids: CSVAQGGYEQYF. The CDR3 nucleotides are TGCAGCGTTGCCCAGGGTGGCTACGAGCAGTACTTC.

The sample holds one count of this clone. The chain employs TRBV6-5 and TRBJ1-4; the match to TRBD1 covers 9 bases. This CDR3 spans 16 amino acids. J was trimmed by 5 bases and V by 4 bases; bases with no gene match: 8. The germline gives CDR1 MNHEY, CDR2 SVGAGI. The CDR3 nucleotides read TGTGCCAGCAGTTCCCGACAGGGGGAGGTCAATGAAAAACTGTTTTTT. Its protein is CASSSRQGEVNEKLFF.

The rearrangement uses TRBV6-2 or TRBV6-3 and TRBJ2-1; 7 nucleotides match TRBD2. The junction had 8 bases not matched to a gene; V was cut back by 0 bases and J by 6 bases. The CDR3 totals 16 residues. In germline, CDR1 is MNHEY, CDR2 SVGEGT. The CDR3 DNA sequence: TGTGCCAGCAGTTACTCTCATCATTGGGGGGGCAATGAGCAGTTCTTC. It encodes CASSYSHHWGGNEQFF.

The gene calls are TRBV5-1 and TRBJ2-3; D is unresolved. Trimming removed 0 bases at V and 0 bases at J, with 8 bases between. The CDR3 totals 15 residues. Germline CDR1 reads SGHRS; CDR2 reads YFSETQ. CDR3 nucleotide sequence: TGCGCCAGCAGCTTGGAGGTCGCTAGCACAGATACGCAGTATTTT. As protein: CASSLEVASTDTQYF. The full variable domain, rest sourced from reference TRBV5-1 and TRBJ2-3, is KAGVTQTPRYLIKTRGQQVTLSCSPISGHRSVSWYQQTPGQGLQFLFEYFSETQRNKGNFPGRFSGRQFSNSRSEMNVSTLELGDSALYLCASSLEVASTDTQYFGPGTRLTVL.

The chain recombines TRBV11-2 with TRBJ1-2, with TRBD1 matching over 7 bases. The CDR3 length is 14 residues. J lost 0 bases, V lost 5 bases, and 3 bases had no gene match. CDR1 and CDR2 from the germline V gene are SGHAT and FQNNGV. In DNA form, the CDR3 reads TGTGCCAGCAGCCCCGGGACAGCTAACTATGGCTACACCTTC. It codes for CASSPGTANYGYTF.

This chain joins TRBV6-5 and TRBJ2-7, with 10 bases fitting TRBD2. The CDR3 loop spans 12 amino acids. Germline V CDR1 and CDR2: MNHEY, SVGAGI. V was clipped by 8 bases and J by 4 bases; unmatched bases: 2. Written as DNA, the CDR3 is TGTGCCAGCCGGACTAGCGGTTACGAGCAGTACTTC. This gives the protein CASRTSGYEQYF.

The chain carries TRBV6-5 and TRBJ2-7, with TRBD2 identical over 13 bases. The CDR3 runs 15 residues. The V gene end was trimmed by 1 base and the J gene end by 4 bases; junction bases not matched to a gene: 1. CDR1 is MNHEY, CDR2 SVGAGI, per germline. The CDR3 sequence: CASSYWTSGGYEQYF. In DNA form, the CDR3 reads TGTGCCAGCAGTTACTGGACTAGCGGGGGATACGAGCAGTACTTC.